Listed below are T cell receptor beta chains from one sample, sequenced in a study of T cells in Graves' hyperthyroidism and ophthalmopathy. A single record per CDR3 protein comes from TCRdb applying MiXCR to the multiplex PCR reads. The table shows about 840,000 distinct CDR3 sequences, with 38% occurring only once. The sample was blood. The receptors here all came from a man between 18 and 35 years old with Graves' hyperthyroidism. The CDR3 runs from the conserved cysteine through the conserved F or W. Fields, in order: CDR3 length, clone size, D gene, V gene, J gene, CDR3 protein, CDR3 DNA. D genes are given only for firm matches. Clone sizes are given selectively: once, few, many, or a class where the clone is expanded.

16	few	NA	TRBV14	TRBJ2-2	CASSQDAGENTGELFF	TGTGCCAGCAGCCAAGATGCAGGGGAAAACACCGGGGAGCTGTTTTTT
16	many	TRBD1	TRBV2	TRBJ1-2	CARSPGRRGTNYGYTF	TGTGCCAGATCCCCGGGCCGCAGGGGGACTAACTATGGCTACACCTTC
14	NA	NA	TRBV6-6	TRBJ1-4	CASTHGAAGEKLFF	TGTGCCAGCACCCACGGGGCGGCCGGTGAAAAACTGTTTTTT
14	many	TRBD1	TRBV2	TRBJ1-5	CASRTGGGNQPQHF	TGTGCCAGCAGGACAGGGGGGGGCAATCAGCCCCAGCATTTT
13	NA	TRBD1	TRBV12-3/TRBV12-4	TRBJ1-3	CASGTGTGNTIYF	TGTGCCAGCGGGACAGGGACCGGAAACACCATATATTTT
15	few	NA	TRBV11-3	TRBJ2-7	CASSLDQEGVVGQYF	TGTGCCAGCAGCTTAGATCAGGAGGGTGTGGTAGGGCAGTACTTC
13	few	NA	TRBV29-1	TRBJ2-7	CSVRPTGIYEQYF	TGCAGCGTCCGCCCAACAGGGATCTACGAGCAGTACTTC
14	NA	NA	TRBV29-1	TRBJ2-2	CSVGVMGNTGELFF	TGCAGCGTTGGGGTAATGGGAAACACCGGGGAGCTGTTTTTT
15	NA	NA	TRBV7-9	TRBJ2-3	CASSADYPVRDTQYF	TGTGCCAGCAGCGCAGACTACCCAGTCCGTGATACGCAGTATTTT
15	many	TRBD2	TRBV7-6	TRBJ2-2	CASSLDPAGVTRLFF	TGTGCCAGCAGCTTAGACCCAGCGGGAGTCACTCGGCTGTTTTTT
13	many	NA	TRBV15	TRBJ1-2	CATSRDEAREYTF	TGTGCCACCAGCAGAGATGAGGCCAGGGAGTACACCTTC
15	few	NA	TRBV5-6	TRBJ2-7	CASSPSPLRFAEQYF	TGTGCCAGCAGCCCAAGTCCGCTCCGGTTTGCCGAGCAGTACTTC
14	few	TRBD2	TRBV11-2	TRBJ2-7	CASSFGGSGYEQYF	TGTGCCAGCAGCTTTGGCGGGAGCGGTTACGAGCAGTACTTC
16	NA	NA	TRBV7-9	TRBJ1-1	CASSSSLLSGNTEAFF	TGTGCCAGCAGCTCATCCCTCCTTTCCGGGAACACTGAAGCTTTCTTT
15	few	NA	TRBV19	TRBJ2-7	CASSTLSDDYYEQYF	TGTGCCAGTAGTACCCTCTCGGATGATTACTACGAGCAGTACTTC
14	NA	NA	TRBV12-3/TRBV12-4	TRBJ2-2	CASSLEVLAGELFF	TGTGCCAGCAGCCTTGAGGTGCTAGCCGGGGAGCTGTTTTTT
17	NA	TRBD1	TRBV6-5	TRBJ2-7	CASSYSMRTGVNYEQYF	TGTGCCAGCAGTTACTCGATGCGGACAGGGGTGAACTACGAGCAGTACTTC
14	NA	NA	TRBV7-2	TRBJ2-7	CASSLDGDTYEQYF	TGTGCCAGCAGCTTAGATGGTGACACCTACGAGCAGTACTTC
14	NA	TRBD1	TRBV6-1	TRBJ2-2	CASGQGAYTGELFF	TGTGCCAGTGGACAGGGGGCGTACACCGGGGAGCTGTTTTTT
14	few	NA	TRBV4-1	TRBJ2-7	CASSQEQYFYEQYF	TGCGCCAGCAGCCAAGAACAGTACTTCTACGAGCAGTACTTC
11	NA	NA	TRBV11-3	TRBJ1-1	CASSPYKEAFF	TGTGCCAGCAGTCCCTACAAGGAAGCTTTCTTT
15	few	NA	TRBV6-5	TRBJ2-2	CASSAQQGFTGELFF	TGTGCCAGCAGCGCCCAACAGGGTTTCACCGGGGAGCTGTTTTTT
12	NA	NA	TRBV15	TRBJ1-5	CARSGTHQPQHF	TGTGCTAGGTCAGGGACCCATCAGCCCCAGCATTTT
14	NA	TRBD1	TRBV7-9	TRBJ2-7	CASSYGQGANEQYF	TGTGCCAGCAGCTACGGACAGGGGGCAAACGAGCAGTACTTC
13	NA	NA	TRBV7-9	TRBJ2-5	CASSSWRDSSCYF	TGTGCCAGCAGCTCCTGGCGGGACAGTAGTTGTTACTTC
17	few	TRBD2	TRBV7-8	TRBJ2-7	CASSLTVSGGSSYEQYF	TGTGCCAGCAGCTTGACCGTTAGCGGGGGAAGCTCCTACGAGCAGTACTTC
15	NA	NA	TRBV7-8	TRBJ1-4	CASSPDGALNEKLFF	TGTGCCAGCAGCCCCGACGGGGCCCTTAATGAAAAACTGTTTTTT
14	NA	TRBD1	TRBV7-9	TRBJ2-2	CASSTGQGALELFF	TGTGCCAGCAGCACGGGACAGGGGGCCTTGGAGCTGTTTTTT
11	once	NA	TRBV19	TRBJ1-6	CASSGVSPLHF	TGTGCCAGCTCGGGAGTTTCACCCCTCCACTTT
13	NA	NA	TRBV12-5	TRBJ2-2	CASALLRAGELFF	TGTGCTAGTGCTTTACTCAGGGCCGGGGAGCTGTTTTTT
13	NA	NA	TRBV5-1	TRBJ1-1	CASSKGDATEAFF	TGCGCCAGCAGCAAGGGAGATGCCACTGAAGCTTTCTTT
13	NA	NA	TRBV20-1	TRBJ2-7	CSATLALHYEQYF	TGCAGTGCCACTCTAGCTCTGCACTACGAGCAGTACTTC
15	many	NA	TRBV7-8	TRBJ2-5	CASSLVAGREETQYF	TGTGCCAGCAGCTTAGTGGCAGGGCGGGAAGAGACCCAGTACTTC
17	NA	TRBD1	TRBV7-2	TRBJ1-3	CASSRTWGQAAGNTIYF	TGTGCCAGCAGCCGCACATGGGGACAGGCTGCTGGAAACACCATATATTTT
12	NA	NA	TRBV12-3/TRBV12-4	TRBJ2-7	CASSYGEREQYF	TGTGCCAGCAGTTACGGGGAACGCGAGCAGTACTTC
12	NA	TRBD1	TRBV20-1	TRBJ1-1	CSADRVGAEAFF	TGCAGTGCTGACAGGGTGGGCGCTGAAGCTTTCTTT
15	NA	TRBD1	TRBV20-1	TRBJ1-5	CSASDVGQGRQPQHF	TGCAGTGCTAGTGACGTAGGACAGGGGAGGCAGCCCCAGCATTTT
14	NA	NA	TRBV12-3/TRBV12-4	TRBJ2-7	CASTHMGRENEQYF	TGTGCCAGCACCCATATGGGGAGAGAGAACGAGCAGTACTTC
14	NA	NA	TRBV29-1	TRBJ1-1	CSVEDPTANTEAFF	TGCAGCGTTGAAGATCCAACAGCAAACACTGAAGCTTTCTTT
14	few	TRBD2	TRBV24-1	TRBJ2-2	CATSGGRKTGELFF	TGTGCCACCTCCGGCGGGAGGAAGACCGGGGAGCTGTTTTTT
13	many	TRBD2	TRBV10-3	TRBJ2-5	CAISEASGGSQYF	TGTGCCATCAGTGAAGCTAGCGGGGGGTCCCAGTACTTC
16	NA	TRBD1	TRBV20-1	TRBJ1-2	CSADGETTGTPYGYTF	TGCAGTGCTGATGGGGAAACGACAGGGACACCTTATGGCTACACCTTC
10	NA	NA	TRBV29-1	TRBJ1-1	CSATDTEAFF	TGCAGCGCCACGGACACTGAAGCTTTCTTT
16	NA	TRBD2	TRBV29-1	TRBJ2-7	CSVDHLAGSFVYQQYF	TGCAGCGTGGACCATCTAGCGGGATCTTTCGTGTACCAGCAGTACTTC
17	NA	TRBD1	TRBV9	TRBJ2-5	CASSAMTGGAPQETQYF	TGTGCCAGCAGCGCAATGACAGGGGGCGCCCCTCAAGAGACCCAGTACTTC
15	NA	NA	TRBV5-5	TRBJ2-7	CASSLGGRSSDEQYF	TGTGCCAGCAGCTTAGGCGGCCGGTCATCGGACGAGCAGTACTTC
15	many	TRBD1	TRBV20-1	TRBJ1-4	CSARDRARTGEKLFF	TGCAGTGCTAGAGATCGGGCGAGGACAGGTGAAAAACTGTTTTTT
17	NA	TRBD1	TRBV6-2/TRBV6-3	TRBJ1-3	CASSSGDSASSGNTIYF	TGTGCCAGCAGTTCCGGGGACAGTGCCTCATCTGGAAACACCATATATTTT